Below, one T cell receptor (beta chain) is given with its context. Its antigen is still unknown. It may be a read error: a sequence one base away is much more abundant. Germline V gene lookup returns CDR1 MNHEY and CDR2 SVGAGI. CDR3 size: 13 residues. The sample comes from a study of T cells in Graves' hyperthyroidism and ophthalmopathy. The study, taken as a whole, reports: Most thyroid-expanded clonotypes above 0.001 were also found in blood. Ophthalmopathy prediction by the model preceded onset by a median about 6.3 months.

With a duration under 2 months, the hyperthyroidism was newly diagnosed in patients aged 18 to 65. Diagnosis rested on symptoms, serum thyroxine and TRAb, thyroid ultrasound, and orbital computed tomography. Amplified TCR beta CDR3 regions came from RNA transcripts. With the HTBI primer set, the TCR CDR3 went through a first round of RT-PCR. TCRdb re-derived calls from the multiplex PCR reads in MiXCR, one entry per CDR3 protein. Seen here are just under 750,000 distinct CDR3 sequences, roughly a third observed once, and the top ten hold approximately 31%. The chain carries TRBV6-5 and TRBJ1-2; D unresolved. Sequenced material: blood. The receptor was derived from a woman in her 40s with Graves' hyperthyroidism. CDR3 protein: CAISYSVSTGYTF. The CDR3 nucleotides read TGTGCCATCAGTTACTCAGTCAGCACTGGCTACACCTTC.